This TCR beta chain was recorded in a study of blood T cell repertoires in COVID-19. The repertoire was sequenced with immunoSEQ multiplex PCR; TCRdb's copy has only in-frame clones and lacks some. In the table there are 130,000 or so clones, roughly 90% of which are singletons. Germline-derived CDR1 and CDR2 are SGHVS and FQNEAQ. The germline V and J ends were trimmed by 3 bases and 6 bases, with 11 bases remaining between them. The CDR3 runs to 13 residues. The receptor was derived from a man aged 50-60 years with acute or convalescent COVID-19. The genes are TRBV7-8 and TRBJ1-2; D is unresolved. Input material: peripheral blood. The CDR3 coding sequence is TGTGCCAGCAGCTTCCCGGGCGGGGATGGCTACACCTTC. Protein sequence: CASSFPGGDGYTF.